The rows below give T cell receptor beta chains drawn from one sample of a study of pediatric ulcerative colitis. Sequencing used immunoSEQ multiplex PCR; TCRdb keeps in-frame clones, though not all of them. This sample has about 18,000 clones, with about 80% found just once. Sequencing was performed on gut tissue. The origin of the receptors is a boy aged 5-17 years who was a control in a study of pediatric ulcerative colitis. Each CDR3 is given without its conserved first and last residue.

CDR3aa	j_gene	v_gene
ASSSGQGAYEQY	TRBJ2-7	TRBV5-4
ASSFAAGGSWGEDTQY	TRBJ2-3	TRBV28
ASSGSWYEQY	TRBJ2-7	TRBV28
ASSFYPTPTEAF	TRBJ1-1	TRBV5-5
ASSPDRNYGYT	TRBJ1-2	TRBV7-6
ASSRGTGVYEQY	TRBJ2-7	TRBV10-1
ASSSDREGYEQY	TRBJ2-7	TRBV7-9
ATADGGDSPLH	TRBJ1-6	TRBV19
ASSAGGPDTQY	TRBJ2-3	TRBV6-1
ASSMAWSLAGGYRNEQF	TRBJ2-1	TRBV19
ASSSMDRVTKETQY	TRBJ2-5	TRBV5-4
ASSEALARSSYEQY	TRBJ2-7	TRBV6-1
ATISWGEAF	TRBJ1-1	TRBV27
SDWTGIYGYT	TRBJ1-2	TRBV29-1
ASSDSDGSHNEQF	TRBJ2-1	TRBV6-4
ASLVGGAGYSNQPQH	TRBJ1-5	TRBV10-2
ASSDQGASNTEAF	TRBJ1-1	TRBV7-2
ASTSDRAGNTIY	TRBJ1-3	TRBV19
ASSPRPRNEKLF	TRBJ1-4	TRBV18
ASSVGPTAGNEQF	TRBJ2-1	TRBV25-1
ASSKASGGCEKLF	TRBJ1-4	TRBV21-1
ASSPGDHEQY	TRBJ2-7	TRBV6-1
ASNNHLNTEAF	TRBJ1-1	TRBV6-1
ASSLGDYLRDIQY	TRBJ2-4	TRBV5-1
ASSFPARYEQY	TRBJ2-7	TRBV7-6
ASSFTRGRVNYGYT	TRBJ1-2	TRBV7-9
SVEQGAGSGGYNEQF	TRBJ2-1	TRBV29-1
ASSARGRTNTGELF	TRBJ2-2	TRBV7-9
ASSVSRGSYNEQF	TRBJ2-1	TRBV7-9
ASSDEQGRTGELF	TRBJ2-2	TRBV25-1
ASSQGGLSSYNEQF	TRBJ2-1	TRBV5-4
ASSPIGSNEQF	TRBJ2-1	TRBV6-6
ATSTERLAMGANVLT	TRBJ2-6	TRBV15
ASSPSTYRNTEAF	TRBJ1-1	TRBV11-2
ASTPEGHNEQF	TRBJ2-1	TRBV6-6
SAPTDREQF	TRBJ2-1	TRBV20-1
ASSPRVEVLGGETQY	TRBJ2-5	TRBV7-6
ASSRGSDTQY	TRBJ2-3	TRBV18
ASSDSSNSKGYT	TRBJ1-2	TRBV6-1
ASSWGLADSYEQY	TRBJ2-7	TRBV5-4
AIRKTLGETQY	TRBJ2-5	TRBV10-3
ASSSYPSVRGTSGPGAIQY	TRBJ2-4	TRBV7-3
ASEWRAGGPYEQY	TRBJ2-7	TRBV7-2
ASKGAGNTIY	TRBJ1-3	TRBV9
ASSLVTGGEYEQY	TRBJ2-7	TRBV11-3
ASSRGLAGEVDTGELF	TRBJ2-2	TRBV5-1
AWSPGNYGYT	TRBJ1-2	TRBV30
ASSQDSGQNTEAF	TRBJ1-1	TRBV14
ASSHSVGRDRGGYT	TRBJ1-2	TRBV5-5
ASSQAWAGTEAF	TRBJ1-1	TRBV27
ASSRDSQETQY	TRBJ2-5	TRBV2
SVLPSSTDTQY	TRBJ2-3	TRBV29-1
ASSKKGNRDSLAPLH	TRBJ1-6	TRBV21-1
ASSLSAGISYEQY	TRBJ2-7	TRBV7-3
ASKPGQGVETQY	TRBJ2-5	TRBV2
ASSTVTGEEEQY	TRBJ2-7	TRBV19
ASSRPEAYEQY	TRBJ2-7	TRBV5-1
ASSPDTLLGF	TRBJ1-1	TRBV18